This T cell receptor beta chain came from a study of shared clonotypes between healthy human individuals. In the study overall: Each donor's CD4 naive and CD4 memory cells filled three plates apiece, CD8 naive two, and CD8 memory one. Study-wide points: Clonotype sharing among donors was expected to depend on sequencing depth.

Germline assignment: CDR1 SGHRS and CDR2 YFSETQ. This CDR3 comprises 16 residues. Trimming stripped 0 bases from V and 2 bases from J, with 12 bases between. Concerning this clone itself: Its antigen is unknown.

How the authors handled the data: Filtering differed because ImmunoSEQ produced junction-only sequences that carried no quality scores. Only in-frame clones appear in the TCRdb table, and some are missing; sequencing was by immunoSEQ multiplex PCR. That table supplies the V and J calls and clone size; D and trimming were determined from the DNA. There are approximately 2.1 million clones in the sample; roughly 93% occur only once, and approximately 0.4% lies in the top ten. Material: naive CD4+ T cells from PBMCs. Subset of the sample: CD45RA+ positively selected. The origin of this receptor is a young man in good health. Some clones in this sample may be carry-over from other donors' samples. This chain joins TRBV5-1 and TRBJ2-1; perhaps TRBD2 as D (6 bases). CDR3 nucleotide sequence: TGCGCCAGCAGCTTGGTTCTAGCGTCTACCTACAATGAGCAGTTCTTC. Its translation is CASSLVLASTYNEQFF.